This T cell receptor beta chain was identified during a study of PD-1 blockade in classical Hodgkin lymphoma. The repertoire was sequenced with immunoSEQ multiplex PCR; TCRdb's copy has only in-frame clones and lacks some. The sample lists fewer than 35,000 clones, approximately 79% occurring once. Time point indicated: cycle 4 day 1 (C4D1), after more than five weeks of nivolumab. Every patient had relapsed following autologous stem cell transplantation, and cohorts differed in brentuximab vedotin exposure. Purification of CD4+ T cells from thawed PBMCs was performed via magnetic negative selection. CDR1 is GTSNPN and CDR2 is SVGIG in the germline V gene (reference sequence). The V gene lost 2 bases and the J gene lost 0 bases, with 2 bases spanning the gap. The CDR3 is 11 amino acids.

The V and J genes are TRBV30 and TRBJ2-7; no firm D call. This TCR derives from a human donor with classical Hodgkin lymphoma. The sequenced sample was CD4+ T cells from blood, obtained before the fourth cycle of nivolumab. The CDR3 loop is CAWSISYEQYF. In nucleotides, the CDR3 is TGTGCCTGGAGTATCTCCTACGAGCAGTACTTC.